This TCR beta chain was recovered during a study of cytomegalovirus exposure and HLA in healthy donors. Study observations and caveats: High specificity and sensitivity for cytomegalovirus status were reported for the classifier.

V lost 6 bases and J lost 0; bases outside the gene matches: 4. The germline V gene encodes CDR1 MNHNS and CDR2 SASEGT. The CDR3 runs 14 residues. PCR used 60 Vbeta primers and 13 Jbeta primers. Sequencing was performed with immunoSEQ multiplex PCR; in TCRdb, only in-frame clones are kept and a portion is missing. This sample has around 160,000 clones, with roughly 75% found just once. Notes on this clone: The antigen remains undetermined.

The clonotype was recovered from a male donor in good health and CMV-seronegative. Sequencing was done on a sample of PBMCs. The chain has TRBV6-1 and TRBJ1-1; 7 positions agree with TRBD1. CDR3 sequence (DNA): TGTGCCAGCAGCATACAGGGGATGAACACTGAAGCTTTCTTT. It encodes CASSIQGMNTEAFF.